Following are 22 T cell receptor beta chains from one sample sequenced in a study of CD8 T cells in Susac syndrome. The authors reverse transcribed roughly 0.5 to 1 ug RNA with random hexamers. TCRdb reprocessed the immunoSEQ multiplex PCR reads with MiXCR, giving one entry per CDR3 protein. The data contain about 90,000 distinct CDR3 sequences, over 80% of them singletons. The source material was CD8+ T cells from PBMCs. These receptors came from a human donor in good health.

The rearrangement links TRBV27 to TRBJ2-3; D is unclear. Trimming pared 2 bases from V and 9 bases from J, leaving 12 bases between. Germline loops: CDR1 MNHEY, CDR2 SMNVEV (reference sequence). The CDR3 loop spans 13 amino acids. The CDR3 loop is CASSLIWEDTQYF. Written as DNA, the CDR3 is TGTGCCAGCAGTTTAATCTGGGAAGACACGCAGTATTTT.

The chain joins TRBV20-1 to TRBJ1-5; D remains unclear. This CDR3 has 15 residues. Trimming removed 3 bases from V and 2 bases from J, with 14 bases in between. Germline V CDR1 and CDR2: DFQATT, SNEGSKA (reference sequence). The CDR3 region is CSASLPGEGNQPQHF. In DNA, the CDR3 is TGCAGTGCTAGCTTGCCCGGGGAGGGCAATCAGCCCCAGCATTTT.

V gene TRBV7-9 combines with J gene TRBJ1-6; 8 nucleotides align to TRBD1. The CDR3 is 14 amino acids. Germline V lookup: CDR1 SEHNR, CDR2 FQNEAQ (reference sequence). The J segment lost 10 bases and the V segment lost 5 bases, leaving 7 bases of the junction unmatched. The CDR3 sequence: CASSPDRVGSPLHF. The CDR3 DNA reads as TGTGCCAGCAGCCCGGACAGGGTTGGCTCACCCCTCCACTTT.

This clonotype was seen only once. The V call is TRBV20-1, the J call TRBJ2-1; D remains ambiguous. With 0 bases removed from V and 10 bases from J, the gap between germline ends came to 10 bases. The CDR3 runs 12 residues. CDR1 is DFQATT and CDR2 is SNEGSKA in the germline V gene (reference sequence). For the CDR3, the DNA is TGCAGTGCTAGAGAGATCCGGTTAGAGCAGTTCTTC. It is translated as CSAREIRLEQFF.

CDR3 protein: CASSDGGETQYF. CDR3 DNA sequence: TGTGCCAGCAGTGATGGGGGGGAGACCCAGTACTTC. The rearrangement joins TRBV6-1 to TRBJ2-5, with TRBD2 as a possible D gene (6 bases). CDR1 and CDR2 from the germline V gene are MNHNS and SASEGT. Trimming took 3 bases from V and 5 from J, leaving 7 bases between them. This CDR3 comprises 12 residues.

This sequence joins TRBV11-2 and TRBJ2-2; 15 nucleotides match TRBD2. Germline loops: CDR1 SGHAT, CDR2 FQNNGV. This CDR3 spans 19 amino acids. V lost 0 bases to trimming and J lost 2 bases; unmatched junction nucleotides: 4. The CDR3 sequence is CASSLEWTSGGANTGELFF. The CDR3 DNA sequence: TGTGCCAGCAGCTTAGAATGGACTAGCGGGGGGGCCAACACCGGGGAGCTGTTTTTT.

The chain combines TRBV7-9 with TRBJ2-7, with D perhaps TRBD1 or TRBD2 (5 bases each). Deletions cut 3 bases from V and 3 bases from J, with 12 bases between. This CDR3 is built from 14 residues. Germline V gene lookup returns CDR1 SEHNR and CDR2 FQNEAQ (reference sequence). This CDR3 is CASSLGPGSYEQYF. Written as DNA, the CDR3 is TGTGCCAGCAGCTTGGGGCCAGGGAGCTACGAGCAGTACTTC.

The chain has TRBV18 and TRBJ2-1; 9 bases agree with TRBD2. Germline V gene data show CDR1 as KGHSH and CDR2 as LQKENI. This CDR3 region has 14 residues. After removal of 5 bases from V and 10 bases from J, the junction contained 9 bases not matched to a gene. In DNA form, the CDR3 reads TGTGCCAGCTCAGCTAGCGGGGCCCCTACCGAGCAGTTCTTC. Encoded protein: CASSASGAPTEQFF.

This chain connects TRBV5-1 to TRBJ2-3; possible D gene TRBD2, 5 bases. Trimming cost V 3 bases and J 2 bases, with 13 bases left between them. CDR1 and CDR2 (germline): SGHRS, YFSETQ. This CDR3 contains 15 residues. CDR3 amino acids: CASSSTMDFTDTQYF. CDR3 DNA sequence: TGCGCCAGCAGCTCCACAATGGACTTCACAGATACGCAGTATTTT. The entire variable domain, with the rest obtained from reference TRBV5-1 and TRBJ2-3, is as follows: KAGVTQTPRYLIKTRGQQVTLSCSPISGHRSVSWYQQTPGQGLQFLFEYFSETQRNKGNFPGRFSGRQFSNSRSEMNVSTLELGDSALYLCASSSTMDFTDTQYFGPGTRLTVL.

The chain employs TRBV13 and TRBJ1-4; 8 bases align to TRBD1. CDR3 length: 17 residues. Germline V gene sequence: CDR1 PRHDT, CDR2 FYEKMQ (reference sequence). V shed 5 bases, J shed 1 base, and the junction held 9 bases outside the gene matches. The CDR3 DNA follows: TGTGCCAGCAGCCCCAGGGGGCTGGGAGGAACTAATGAAAAACTGTTTTTT. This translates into CASSPRGLGGTNEKLFF.

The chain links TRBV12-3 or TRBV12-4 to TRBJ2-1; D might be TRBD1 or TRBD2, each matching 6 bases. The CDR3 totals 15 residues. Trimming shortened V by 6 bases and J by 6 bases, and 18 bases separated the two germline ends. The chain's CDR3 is CASSLMGGSRNEQFF. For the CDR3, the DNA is TGTGCCAGCAGCCTGATGGGGGGCAGTCGCAATGAGCAGTTCTTC.

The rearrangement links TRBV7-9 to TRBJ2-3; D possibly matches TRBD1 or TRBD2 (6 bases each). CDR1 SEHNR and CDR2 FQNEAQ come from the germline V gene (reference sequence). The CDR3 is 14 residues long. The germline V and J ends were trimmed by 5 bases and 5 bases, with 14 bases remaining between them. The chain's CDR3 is CASSTGAGEDTQYF. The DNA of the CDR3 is TGTGCCAGCAGCACGGGGGCTGGGGAAGATACGCAGTATTTT.

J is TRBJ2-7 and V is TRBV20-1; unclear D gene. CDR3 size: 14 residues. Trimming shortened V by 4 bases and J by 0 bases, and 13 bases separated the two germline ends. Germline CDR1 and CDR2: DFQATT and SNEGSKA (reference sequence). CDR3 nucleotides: TGCAGTGCTATTAGGGTTTTTAGCTCCTACGAGCAGTACTTC. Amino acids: CSAIRVFSSYEQYF.

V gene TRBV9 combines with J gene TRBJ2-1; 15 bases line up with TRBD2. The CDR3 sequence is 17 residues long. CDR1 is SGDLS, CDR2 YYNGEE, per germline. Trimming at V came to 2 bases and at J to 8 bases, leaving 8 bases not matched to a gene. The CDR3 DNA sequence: TGTGCCAGCAGCGTCCCGGGACTAGCGGGGGGCGAGGATGAGCAGTTCTTC. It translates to CASSVPGLAGGEDEQFF.

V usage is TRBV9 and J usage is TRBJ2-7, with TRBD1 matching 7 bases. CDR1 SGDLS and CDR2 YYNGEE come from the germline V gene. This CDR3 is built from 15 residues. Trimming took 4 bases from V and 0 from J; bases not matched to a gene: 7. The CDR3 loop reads CASSLQTGSSYEQYF. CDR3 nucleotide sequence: TGTGCCAGCAGCCTGCAGACAGGGAGCTCCTACGAGCAGTACTTC.

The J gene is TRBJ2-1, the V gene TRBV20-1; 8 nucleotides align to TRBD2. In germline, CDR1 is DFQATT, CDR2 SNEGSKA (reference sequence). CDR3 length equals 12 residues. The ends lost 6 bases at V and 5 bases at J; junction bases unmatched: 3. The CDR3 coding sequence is TGCAGTGCCCGGCGGGAGGACAATGAGCAGTTCTTC. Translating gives CSARREDNEQFF.

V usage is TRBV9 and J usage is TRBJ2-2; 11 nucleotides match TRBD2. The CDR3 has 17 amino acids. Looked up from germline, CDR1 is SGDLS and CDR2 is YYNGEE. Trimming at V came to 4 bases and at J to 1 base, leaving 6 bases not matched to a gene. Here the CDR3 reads CASSSKTSGVNTGELFF. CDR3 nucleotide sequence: TGTGCCAGCAGCTCAAAGACTAGCGGGGTGAACACCGGGGAGCTGTTTTTT.

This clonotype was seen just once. For the CDR3, the DNA is TGTGCCAGCAGTCCCGGACTAGCGGGGTTGGGAGATACGCAGTATTTT. Protein product: CASSPGLAGLGDTQYF. V gene TRBV27 combines with J gene TRBJ2-3; 12 positions match TRBD2. Germline loops: CDR1 MNHEY, CDR2 SMNVEV (reference sequence). The CDR3 runs to 16 residues. V was clipped by 5 bases and J by 5 bases; unmatched bases: 8.

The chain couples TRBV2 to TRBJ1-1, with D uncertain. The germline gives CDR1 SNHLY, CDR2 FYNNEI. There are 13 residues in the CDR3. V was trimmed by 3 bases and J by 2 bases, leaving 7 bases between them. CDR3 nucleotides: TGTGCCAGCAGTGACAGGTATAACACTGAAGCTTTCTTT. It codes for CASSDRYNTEAFF.

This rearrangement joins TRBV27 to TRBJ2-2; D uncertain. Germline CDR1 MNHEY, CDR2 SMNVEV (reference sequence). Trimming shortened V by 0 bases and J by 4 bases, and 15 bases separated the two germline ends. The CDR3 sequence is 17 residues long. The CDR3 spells CASSLSPTGSVTGELFF. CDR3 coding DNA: TGTGCCAGCAGTTTATCCCCGACGGGTTCGGTCACCGGGGAGCTGTTTTTT.

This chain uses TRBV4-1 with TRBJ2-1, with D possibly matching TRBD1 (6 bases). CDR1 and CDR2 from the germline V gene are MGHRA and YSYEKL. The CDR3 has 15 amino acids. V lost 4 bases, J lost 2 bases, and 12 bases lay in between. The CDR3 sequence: CASSLDRLAYNEQFF. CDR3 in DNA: TGCGCCAGCAGCCTTGACAGGCTTGCCTACAATGAGCAGTTCTTC.

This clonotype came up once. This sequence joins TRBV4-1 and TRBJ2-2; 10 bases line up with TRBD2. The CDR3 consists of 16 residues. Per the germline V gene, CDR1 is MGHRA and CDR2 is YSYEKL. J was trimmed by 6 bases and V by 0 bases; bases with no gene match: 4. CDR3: CASSQDSGGRAGELFF. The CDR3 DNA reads TGCGCCAGCAGCCAAGATAGCGGGGGGAGGGCCGGGGAGCTGTTTTTT.